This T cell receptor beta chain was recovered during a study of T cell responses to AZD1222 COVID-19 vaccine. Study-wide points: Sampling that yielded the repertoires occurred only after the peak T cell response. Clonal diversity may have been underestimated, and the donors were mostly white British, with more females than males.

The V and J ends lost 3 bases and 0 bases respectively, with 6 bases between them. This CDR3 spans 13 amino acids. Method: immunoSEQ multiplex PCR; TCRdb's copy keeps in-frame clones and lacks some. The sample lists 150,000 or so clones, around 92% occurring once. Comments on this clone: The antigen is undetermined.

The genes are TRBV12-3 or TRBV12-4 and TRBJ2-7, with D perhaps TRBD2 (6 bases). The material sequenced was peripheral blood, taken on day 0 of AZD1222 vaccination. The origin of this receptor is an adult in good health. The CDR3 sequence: CASSFGSSYEQYF. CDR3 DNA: TGTGCCAGCAGTTTCGGGAGCTCCTACGAGCAGTACTTC.